These 4 T cell receptor beta chains were sequenced from one sample in a study of beta chain features in type 1 diabetes. Sequenced material consisted of expressed TCRB transcripts (all of the isolated RNA was reverse transcribed). Sequencing was performed with immunoSEQ multiplex PCR; in TCRdb, only in-frame clones are kept and a portion is missing. The table records roughly 400,000 clones, around 14% of them present only once. Sequenced material: naive CD4+ T cells from blood. The source of these receptors is a man in his thirties or forties in good health.

The V call is TRBV11-2, the J call TRBJ1-2; TRBD1 is a possible D gene (6 bases). Germline loops: CDR1 SGHAT, CDR2 FQNNGV. Trimming left V 6 bases short and J 2 bases short, with 16 bases between. The CDR3 is 15 residues long. CDR3 in amino acids: CASRTLRDNNYGYTF. The CDR3 nucleotides are TGTGCCAGCAGGACTCTCCGGGACAACAACTATGGCTACACCTTC.

This clone was seen a handful of times. The rearrangement links TRBV2 to TRBJ2-5, with a weak D call TRBD1 (5 bases). Germline V lookup: CDR1 SNHLY, CDR2 FYNNEI. With 2 bases removed from V and 5 bases from J, the gap between germline ends came to 15 bases. This CDR3 is built from 15 residues. The CDR3 nucleotides are TGTGCCAGCAGTGAAACAGGCGCGGCCCTGGAGACCCAGTACTTC. Its translation is CASSETGAALETQYF.

The chain joins TRBV9 to TRBJ1-2; possibly TRBD1 for D (5 bases). Looked up from germline, CDR1 is SGDLS and CDR2 is YYNGEE. The CDR3 totals 14 residues. V lost 4 bases, J lost 6 bases, and 16 bases lay in between. The CDR3 nucleotides read TGTGCCAGCAGCCCGAGCCCCAGGGTGAATGGCTACACCTTC. Its translation: CASSPSPRVNGYTF.

This clone was recorded at least ten times. This chain uses TRBV30 with TRBJ2-1; no definite D call. V lost 1 base and J 3 bases, leaving 7 bases between the germline ends. CDR3 length equals 13 residues. The germline CDR1 and CDR2 sequences are GTSNPN and SVGIG (reference sequence). The CDR3 DNA is TGTGCCTGGAGTGACAGAGACTACAATGAGCAGTTCTTC. This translates into CAWSDRDYNEQFF.